This T cell receptor (beta chain) was sequenced for a study of CD8+ T cells in alopecia areata. Study at large: Those patients who were treated received oral tofacitinib, which was given at 5 to 10 mg twice daily for moderate-to-severe alopecia areata. General observations from the study: In scalp, tofacitinib significantly decreased clonality and expanded CD8+ clones among the top 100. Persistence of many expanded lesional clones was seen in scalp and blood during tofacitinib. Alopecia totalis/universalis scalp especially showed more expanded CD8+ clones than normal scalp.

Extracted from the samples, RNA was reverse transcribed into cDNA to serve as the sequencing template. The data were produced by immunoSEQ multiplex PCR, yet TCRdb's version contains in-frame clones alone and is incomplete. The table has 110,000 to 150,000 clones, roughly 82% seen once. The CDR3 runs to 12 residues. The V end was cut by 3 bases, the J end by 4 bases, with 7 bases between. The V gene's germline CDR1 is SNHLY and CDR2 FYNNEI. On this clone: The target antigen is unknown.

As for treatment: oral pan-JAK inhibitor, 5-10 mg twice daily. The source material was CD8+ T cells sorted from blood, sampled at week 4, from a patient treated with tofacitinib. The chain recombines TRBV2 with TRBJ2-7; TRBD2 might be the D (5 bases). The sequence came from a human donor with alopecia areata. DNA for the CDR3: TGTGCCAGCAGTGAGCGAGGGTACGAGCAGTACTTC. It is translated as CASSERGYEQYF.